These 25 T cell receptor beta chains were sequenced from one sample in a study of immune evolution from preneoplasia to lung adenocarcinoma. Measured with immunoSEQ multiplex PCR; TCRdb has only the in-frame clones, and not every one. This table holds 4,000 to 6,000 clones, just under 80% found once. The sequenced material came from FFPE normal lung tissue adjacent to the tumor. The origin of the receptors is a person aged 50-75 years with lung adenocarcinoma.

Written as DNA, the CDR3 is TGTGCCAGCAGCGGAGTAGATGCAACTAATGAAAAACTGTTTTTT. It translates to CASSGVDATNEKLFF. V gene TRBV2 combines with J gene TRBJ1-4; D is unresolved. This CDR3 spans 15 amino acids. CDR1 is SNHLY and CDR2 is FYNNEI in the germline V gene. The V end was cut by 6 bases, the J end by 0 bases, with 11 bases between.

This clone has a single count. The chain couples TRBV11-2 to TRBJ2-5; 9 bases are a match to TRBD1. Germline CDR1 reads SGHAT; CDR2 reads FQNNGV. The CDR3 covers 18 residues. V trimming: 5 bases; J trimming: 1 base; junction bases outside the gene matches: 14. The CDR3 here is CASSPKILGQGTQETQYF. As DNA, the CDR3 is TGTGCCAGCAGCCCGAAAATTCTCGGACAGGGGACCCAAGAGACCCAGTACTTC.

This clone was counted only a few times. The V gene is TRBV4-1, the J gene TRBJ2-1; 9 nucleotides agree with TRBD1. CDR1 MGHRA and CDR2 YSYEKL come from the germline V gene. The CDR3 loop spans 15 amino acids. The J segment lost 7 bases and the V segment lost 4 bases, leaving 8 bases of the junction unmatched. The CDR3 sequence: CASSPDRGRGNEQFF. In nucleotides, the CDR3 is TGCGCCAGCAGCCCGGACAGGGGACGTGGGAATGAGCAGTTCTTC.

The rearrangement uses TRBV19 and TRBJ1-1; unclear D gene. The germline V and J ends were trimmed by 8 bases and 6 bases, with 10 bases remaining between them. The germline V gene has CDR1 LNHDA and CDR2 SQIVND (reference sequence). The CDR3 spans 11 residues. The CDR3 loop is CASLGSAEAFF. CDR3 in DNA: TGTGCCAGTCTGGGATCGGCTGAAGCTTTCTTT.

The chain has TRBV27 and TRBJ2-2; 7 bases fit TRBD1. The CDR3 length is 16 residues. CDR1 MNHEY and CDR2 SMNVEV come from the germline V gene (reference sequence). J lost 2 bases, V lost 7 bases, and 10 bases had no gene match. The CDR3 loop reads CASNPLTGLNTGELFF. Here the CDR3 DNA reads TGTGCCAGCAACCCTTTGACAGGGTTAAACACCGGGGAGCTGTTTTTT.

The J gene is TRBJ2-1, the V gene TRBV5-1, with a possible D match to TRBD2 (6 bases). This CDR3 comprises 17 residues. Germline V gene sequence: CDR1 SGHRS, CDR2 YFSETQ. V was cut by 7 bases and J by 5 bases, with 25 bases left in between. The CDR3 nucleotides read TGCGCCAGCCAACTCCAGATACTCCCGGGACTCCACAATGAGCAGTTCTTC. Translated, it gives CASQLQILPGLHNEQFF.

The chain is built from TRBV19 and TRBJ1-1; tentative D call: TRBD1 (6 bases). This CDR3 is built from 15 residues. V was trimmed by 0 bases and J by 6 bases, leaving 14 bases between them. Per germline, CDR1 LNHDA and CDR2 SQIVND (reference sequence). The CDR3: CASSIDLWGLAEAFF. The CDR3 region has the DNA TGTGCCAGTAGTATAGATCTATGGGGGCTCGCTGAAGCTTTCTTT.

The chain is built from TRBV6-6 and TRBJ1-4, with 9 bases lining up with TRBD1. The V gene's germline CDR1 is MNHNY and CDR2 SVGAGI (reference sequence). The J segment lost 7 bases and the V segment lost 6 bases, leaving 6 bases of the junction unmatched. The CDR3 loop spans 14 amino acids. The CDR3 DNA reads TGTGCCAGCAGGATGGACAGGGGAGGTGAAAAACTGTTTTTT. Encoded protein: CASRMDRGGEKLFF.

This chain joins TRBV19 and TRBJ1-4; D not certain. V lost 6 bases, J lost 0 bases, and 11 bases lay in between. Per the germline V gene, CDR1 is LNHDA and CDR2 is SQIVND (reference sequence). The CDR3 loop spans 15 amino acids. The chain's CDR3 is CASRNLQATNEKLFF. In DNA form, the CDR3 reads TGTGCCAGTAGAAACCTACAAGCAACTAATGAAAAACTGTTTTTT.

The chain recombines TRBV11-2 with TRBJ2-7; the D gene is possibly TRBD2 (5 bases). The CDR3 spans 14 residues. Germline V lookup: CDR1 SGHAT, CDR2 FQNNGV. Trimming removed 4 bases from V and 3 bases from J, with 13 bases in between. The CDR3 reads CASSSGLGVYEQYF. Written as DNA, the CDR3 is TGTGCCAGCAGCTCTGGACTGGGCGTCTACGAGCAGTACTTC.

In this sample, this clone turned up once. The gene calls are TRBV5-1 and TRBJ1-2, with 7 bases lining up with TRBD1. Germline CDR1 SGHRS, CDR2 YFSETQ. J was trimmed by 6 bases and V by 6 bases; bases with no gene match: 14. The CDR3 totals 15 residues. In nucleotides, the CDR3 is TGCGCCAGCACCCTTGGGGGAGACAGGGTGAATGGCTACACCTTC. It is translated as CASTLGGDRVNGYTF.

The chain couples TRBV9 to TRBJ2-1, with 7 bases identical to TRBD2. CDR1 and CDR2 (germline): SGDLS, YYNGEE. This CDR3 region has 15 residues. J lost 5 bases, V lost 0 bases, and 5 bases had no gene match. CDR3 nucleotide sequence: TGTGCCAGCAGCGTAGCTAGTCTAGCGGACAATGAGCAGTTCTTC. Translated: CASSVASLADNEQFF.

This clone appeared a few times. The chain couples TRBV6-1 to TRBJ1-4; 10 bases align to TRBD1. This CDR3 has 14 residues. Germline V gives CDR1 MNHNS, CDR2 SASEGT. V shed 1 base, J shed 7 bases, and the junction held 0 bases outside the gene matches. Here the CDR3 reads CASSEGQGAEKLFF. The CDR3 DNA sequence: TGTGCCAGCAGTGAAGGACAGGGGGCTGAAAAACTGTTTTTT.

V usage is TRBV7-2 and J usage is TRBJ1-5; TRBD1 might be the D (6 bases). Germline CDR1 SGHTA, CDR2 FQGNSA. This CDR3 region has 15 residues. With 5 bases removed from V and 8 bases from J, the gap between germline ends came to 19 bases. In DNA, the CDR3 is TGTGCCAGCAGCCCGGGACATGGGATTATCAAGCCCCAGCATTTT. Encoded protein: CASSPGHGIIKPQHF.

The chain uses TRBV5-5 and TRBJ2-7, with 13 bases fitting TRBD2. J lost 3 bases, V lost 4 bases, and 10 bases had no gene match. This CDR3 contains 17 residues. The germline V gene encodes CDR1 SGHKS and CDR2 YYEKEE (reference sequence). The CDR3 spells CASSLRTSGRHLYEQYF. In DNA, the CDR3 is TGTGCCAGCAGCCTGAGGACTAGCGGGAGACACCTCTACGAGCAGTACTTC. Looking up the rest from reference TRBV5-5 and TRBJ2-7 gives the full variable domain: DAGVTQSPTHLIKTRGQQVTLRCSPISGHKSVSWYQQVLGQGPQFIFQYYEKEERGRGNFPDRFSARQFPNYSSELNVNALLLGDSALYLCASSLRTSGRHLYEQYFGPGTRLTVT.

The J gene is TRBJ2-7, the V gene TRBV5-1; 10 bases line up with TRBD1. After removal of 2 bases from V and 4 bases from J, the junction contained 15 bases not matched to a gene. CDR3 length: 18 residues. CDR1 SGHRS and CDR2 YFSETQ come from the germline V gene. CDR3 DNA: TGCGCCAGCAGCTTAGGCCCGCCTGACAGGGGGCTATTGTACGAGCAGTACTTC. Translation gives CASSLGPPDRGLLYEQYF.

V and J are TRBV30 and TRBJ2-1; no reliable D call. The CDR3 consists of 11 residues. From germline, CDR1 is GTSNPN and CDR2 SVGIG (reference sequence). V lost 2 bases, J lost 7 bases, and 6 bases lay in between. This CDR3 reads CAWSMHNEQFF. The CDR3 bases are TGTGCCTGGAGTATGCATAATGAGCAGTTCTTC.

V is TRBV2 and J is TRBJ2-2; weak D call: TRBD2 (5 bases). With 8 bases removed from V and 3 bases from J, the gap between germline ends came to 13 bases. The CDR3 spans 14 residues. Germline assignment: CDR1 SNHLY and CDR2 FYNNEI. CDR3 DNA sequence: TGTGCCAGCGGTAGCCGGGAAGACACCGGGGAGCTGTTTTTT. Translated: CASGSREDTGELFF.

The count of this clone is one. The J gene is TRBJ1-4, the V gene TRBV28; no clear D. The CDR3 extends over 14 amino acids. Germline-derived CDR1 and CDR2 are MDHEN and SYDVKM. Trimming took 0 bases from V and 4 from J, leaving 6 bases between them. The CDR3 DNA follows: TGTGCCAGCAGTTTATGGGCTATTAATGAAAAACTGTTTTTT. This codes for CASSLWAINEKLFF.

The chain combines TRBV6-6 with TRBJ2-7; TRBD1 agrees at 8 bases. The CDR3 is made up of 13 amino acids. Germline values: CDR1 MNHNY, CDR2 SVGAGI (reference sequence). The J segment lost 5 bases and the V segment lost 11 bases, leaving 11 bases of the junction unmatched. The CDR3 bases are TGTGCCGGAAAGACAGGGGAGGCTAACGAGCAGTACTTC. Its translation is CAGKTGEANEQYF.

Relative to its sample, this clone is large (0.1 to 1%). The chain employs TRBV5-1 and TRBJ1-5; 7 nucleotides agree with TRBD1. Germline assignment: CDR1 SGHRS and CDR2 YFSETQ. This CDR3 contains 14 residues. After removal of 4 bases from V and 3 bases from J, the junction contained 4 bases not matched to a gene. The CDR3 loop reads CASSPGTDNQPQHF. In nucleotides, the CDR3 is TGCGCCAGCAGCCCCGGGACAGACAATCAGCCCCAGCATTTT.

The V call is TRBV2, the J call TRBJ1-1; D is possibly TRBD1 (6 bases). The V gene lost 5 bases and the J gene lost 4 bases, with 11 bases spanning the gap. CDR1 is SNHLY and CDR2 is FYNNEI in the germline V gene. CDR3 length: 13 residues. The chain's CDR3 is CASSPGALTEAFF. Written as DNA, the CDR3 is TGTGCCAGCAGTCCGGGGGCGCTCACTGAAGCTTTCTTT.

This clone is medium-sized by share. This chain joins TRBV5-8 and TRBJ2-3, with no clear D. With 1 base removed from V and 0 bases from J, the gap between germline ends came to 9 bases. The CDR3 covers 15 residues. Per the germline V gene, CDR1 is SGHTS and CDR2 is YDEGEE. CDR3 DNA sequence: TGTGCCAGCAGCTTGACTGAAGATAGCACAGATACGCAGTATTTT. It translates to CASSLTEDSTDTQYF.

This clone has only a few counts. This chain links TRBV29-1 with TRBJ1-1; D unclear. The CDR3 contains 12 residues. The germline V gene has CDR1 SQVTM and CDR2 ANQGSEA. The V end lost 4 bases, the J end lost 5 bases, and 11 bases lay between the germline ends. CDR3 in DNA: TGCAGCGTTGTGGGGAGTTGGACTGAAGCTTTCTTT. Protein product: CSVVGSWTEAFF. Based on the CDR3 plus reference TRBV29-1 and TRBJ1-1, the full variable domain is SAVISQKPSRDICQRGTSLTIQCQVDSQVTMMFWYRQQPGQSLTLIATANQGSEATYESGFVIDKFPISRPNLTFSTLTVSNMSPEDSSIYLCSVVGSWTEAFFGQGTRLTVV.

The rearrangement joins TRBV30 to TRBJ1-2; the D is unclear. This CDR3 is built from 11 residues. The V gene lost 4 bases and the J gene lost 8 bases, with 11 bases spanning the gap. Germline V lookup: CDR1 GTSNPN, CDR2 SVGIG (reference sequence). In nucleotides, the CDR3 is TGTGCCTGGACGAACAGTCGGGGCTACACCTTC. Translation gives CAWTNSRGYTF.